This T cell receptor (beta chain) comes out of a study of blood T cell repertoires in COVID-19. Looking at the study overall: Researchers got acute and convalescent COVID-19 samples from the United States, Italy and Spain. PBMCs, B-cell-depleted T cells, or T cells provided the cDNA or gDNA that made up the material.

Assay used: immunoSEQ multiplex PCR; TCRdb lists only in-frame clones, some missing. The sample holds roughly 500,000 clones, roughly nine tenths seen once. This CDR3 region has 15 residues. V dropped 7 bases and J dropped 5; count of bases not matched to a gene: 10. Germline CDR1 is SGHDT and CDR2 is YYEEEE. It was during active infection that Seattle patients were enrolled and then longitudinally followed. This clone showed up just once. The origin of this receptor is a man aged 18-30 years with COVID-19, enrolled during active disease. The chain has TRBV5-6 and TRBJ2-7; TRBD1 matches at 12 bases. The sequencing sample was made of peripheral blood. CDR3 region: CASSVQGQGANEQYF. Written as DNA, the CDR3 is TGTGCCAGCTCCGTACAGGGACAGGGGGCGAACGAGCAGTACTTC.